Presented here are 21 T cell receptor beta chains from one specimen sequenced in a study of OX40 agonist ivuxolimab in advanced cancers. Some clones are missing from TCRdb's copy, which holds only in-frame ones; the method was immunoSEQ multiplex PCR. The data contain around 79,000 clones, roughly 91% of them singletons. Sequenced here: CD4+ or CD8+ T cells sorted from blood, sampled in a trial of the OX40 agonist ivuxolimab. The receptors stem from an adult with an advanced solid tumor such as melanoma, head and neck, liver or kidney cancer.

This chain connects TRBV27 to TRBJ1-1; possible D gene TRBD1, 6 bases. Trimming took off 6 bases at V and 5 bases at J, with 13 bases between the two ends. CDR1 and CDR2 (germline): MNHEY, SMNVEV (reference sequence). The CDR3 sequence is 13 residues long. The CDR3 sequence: CASSLDRFTEAFF. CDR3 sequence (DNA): TGTGCCAGCAGCCTCGACAGGTTTACTGAAGCTTTCTTT.

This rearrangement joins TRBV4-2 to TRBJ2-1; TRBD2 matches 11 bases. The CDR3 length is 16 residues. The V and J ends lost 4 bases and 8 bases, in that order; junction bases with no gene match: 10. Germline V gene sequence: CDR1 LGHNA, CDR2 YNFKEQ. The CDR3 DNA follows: TGTGCCAGCAGCCCCCCCGTGAATAGCGGGAGGGATGAGCAGTTCTTC. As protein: CASSPPVNSGRDEQFF.

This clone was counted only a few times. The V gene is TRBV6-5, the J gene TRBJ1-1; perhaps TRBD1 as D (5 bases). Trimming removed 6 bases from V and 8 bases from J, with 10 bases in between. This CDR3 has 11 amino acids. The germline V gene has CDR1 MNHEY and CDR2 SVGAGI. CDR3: CASRRGVEAFF. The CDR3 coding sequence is TGTGCCAGCAGACGGGGGGTCGAAGCTTTCTTT.

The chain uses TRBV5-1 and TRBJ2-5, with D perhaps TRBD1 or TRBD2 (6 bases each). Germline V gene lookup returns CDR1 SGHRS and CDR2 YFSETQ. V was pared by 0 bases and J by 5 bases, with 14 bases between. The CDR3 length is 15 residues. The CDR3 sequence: CASSLVPGAWETQYF. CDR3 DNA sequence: TGCGCCAGCAGCTTGGTTCCGGGGGCCTGGGAGACCCAGTACTTC.

The CDR3 DNA reads as TGTGCCAGCAGGAAGGACAGGGGAGGACTACTCTCCTACGAGCAGTACTTC. Its translation: CASRKDRGGLLSYEQYF. V gene TRBV2 combines with J gene TRBJ2-5, with 9 bases matching TRBD1. The DNA end favors TRBJ2-7, so the J call may be wrong. This CDR3 is 17 amino acids long. Germline V lookup: CDR1 SNHLY, CDR2 FYNNEI.

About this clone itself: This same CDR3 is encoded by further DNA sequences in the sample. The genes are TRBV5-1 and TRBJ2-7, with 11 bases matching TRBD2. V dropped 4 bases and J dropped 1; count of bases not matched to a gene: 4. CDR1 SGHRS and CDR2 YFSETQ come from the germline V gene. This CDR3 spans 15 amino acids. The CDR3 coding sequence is TGCGCCAGCAGCCTCGGACTAGCGGGTTCCTACGAGCAGTACTTC. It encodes CASSLGLAGSYEQYF.

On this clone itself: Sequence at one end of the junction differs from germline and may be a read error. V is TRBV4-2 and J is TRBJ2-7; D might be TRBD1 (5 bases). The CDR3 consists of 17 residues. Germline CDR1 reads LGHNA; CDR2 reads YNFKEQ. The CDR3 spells CASSPSTTAKHSNEQYF. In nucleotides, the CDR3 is TGTGCCAGCAGCCCCTCAACGACAGCCAAACACTCCAACGAGCAGTACTTC.

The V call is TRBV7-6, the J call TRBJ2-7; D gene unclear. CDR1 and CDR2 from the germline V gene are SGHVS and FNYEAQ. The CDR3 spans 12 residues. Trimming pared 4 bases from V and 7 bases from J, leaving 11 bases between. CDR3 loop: CASSSNGAEQYF. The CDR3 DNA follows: TGTGCCAGCAGCTCCAACGGTGCAGAGCAGTACTTC. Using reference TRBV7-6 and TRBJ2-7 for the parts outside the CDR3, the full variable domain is GAGVSQSPRYKVTKRGQDVALRCDPISGHVSLYWYRQALGQGPEFLTYFNYEAQQDKSGLPNDRFSAERPEGSISTLTIQRTEQRDSAMYRCASSSNGAEQYFGPGTRLTVT.

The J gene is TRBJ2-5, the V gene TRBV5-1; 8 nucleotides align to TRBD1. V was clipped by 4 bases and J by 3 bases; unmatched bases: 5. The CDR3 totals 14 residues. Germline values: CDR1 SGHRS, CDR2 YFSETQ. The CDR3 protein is CASSVQGVKETQYF. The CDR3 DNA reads TGCGCCAGCAGCGTACAGGGGGTGAAAGAGACCCAGTACTTC.

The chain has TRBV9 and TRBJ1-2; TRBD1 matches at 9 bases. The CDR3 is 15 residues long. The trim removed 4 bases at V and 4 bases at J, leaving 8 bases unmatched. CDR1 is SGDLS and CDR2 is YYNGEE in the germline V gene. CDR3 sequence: CASSKQGAGGYGYTF. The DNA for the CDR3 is TGTGCCAGCAGCAAACAGGGGGCGGGAGGCTATGGCTACACCTTC.

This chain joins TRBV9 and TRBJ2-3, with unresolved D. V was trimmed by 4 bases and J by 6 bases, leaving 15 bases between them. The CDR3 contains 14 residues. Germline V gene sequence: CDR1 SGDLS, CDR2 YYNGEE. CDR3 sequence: CASSSRPGWDTQYF. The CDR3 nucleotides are TGTGCCAGCAGCTCCCGTCCTGGCTGGGATACGCAGTATTTT. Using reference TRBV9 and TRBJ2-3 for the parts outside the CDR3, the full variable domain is DSGVTQTPKHLITATGQRVTLRCSPRSGDLSVYWYQQSLDQGLQFLIQYYNGEERAKGNILERFSAQQFPDLHSELNLSSLELGDSALYFCASSSRPGWDTQYFGPGTRLTVL.

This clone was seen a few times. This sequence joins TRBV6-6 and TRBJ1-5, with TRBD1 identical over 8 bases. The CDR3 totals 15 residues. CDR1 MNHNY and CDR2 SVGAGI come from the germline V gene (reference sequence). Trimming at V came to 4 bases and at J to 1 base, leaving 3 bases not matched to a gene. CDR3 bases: TGTGCCAGCAGTTCTCAGGGGGCGAGCAATCAGCCCCAGCATTTT. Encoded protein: CASSSQGASNQPQHF.

The CDR3 DNA follows: TGTGCCAGCAGCCCCTTCGAGAACACTGAAGCTTTCTTT. Residues: CASSPFENTEAFF. V and J are TRBV11-3 and TRBJ1-1; no clear D gene. The V end lost 5 bases, the J end lost 1 base, and 8 bases lay between the germline ends. This CDR3 region has 13 residues. In germline, CDR1 is SGHNT, CDR2 YENEEA.

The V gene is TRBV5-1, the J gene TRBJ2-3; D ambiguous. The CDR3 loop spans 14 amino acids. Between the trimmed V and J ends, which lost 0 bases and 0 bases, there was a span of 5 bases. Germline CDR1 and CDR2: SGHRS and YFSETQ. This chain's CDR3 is CASSLAGSTDTQYF. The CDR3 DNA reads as TGCGCCAGCAGCTTGGCAGGCAGCACAGATACGCAGTATTTT.

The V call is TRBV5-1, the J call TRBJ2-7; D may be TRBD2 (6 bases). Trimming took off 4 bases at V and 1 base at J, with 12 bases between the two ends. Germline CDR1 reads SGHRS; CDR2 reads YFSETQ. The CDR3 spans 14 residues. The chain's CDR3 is CASSPGTQSYEQYF. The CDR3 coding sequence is TGCGCCAGCAGCCCCGGGACTCAATCCTACGAGCAGTACTTC.

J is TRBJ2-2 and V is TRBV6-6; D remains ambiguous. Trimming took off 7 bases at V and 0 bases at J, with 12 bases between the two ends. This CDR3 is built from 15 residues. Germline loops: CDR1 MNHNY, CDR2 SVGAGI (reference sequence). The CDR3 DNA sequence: TGTGCCAGCAAGGGTGGCCAGGCGAACACCGGGGAGCTGTTTTTT. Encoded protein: CASKGGQANTGELFF.

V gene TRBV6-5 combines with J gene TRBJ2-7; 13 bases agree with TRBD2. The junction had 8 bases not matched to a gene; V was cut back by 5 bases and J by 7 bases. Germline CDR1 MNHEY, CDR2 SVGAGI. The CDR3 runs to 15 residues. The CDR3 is CASSTTRTSGSEQYF. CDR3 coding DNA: TGTGCCAGCAGTACTACCCGGACTAGCGGGAGTGAGCAGTACTTC.

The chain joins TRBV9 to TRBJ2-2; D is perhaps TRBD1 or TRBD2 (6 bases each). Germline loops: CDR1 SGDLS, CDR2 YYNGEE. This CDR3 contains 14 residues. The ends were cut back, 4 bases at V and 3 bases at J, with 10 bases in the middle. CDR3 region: CASSKGGDTGELFF. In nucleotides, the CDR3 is TGTGCCAGCAGCAAGGGGGGTGACACCGGGGAGCTGTTTTTT. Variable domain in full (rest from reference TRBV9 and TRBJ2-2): DSGVTQTPKHLITATGQRVTLRCSPRSGDLSVYWYQQSLDQGLQFLIQYYNGEERAKGNILERFSAQQFPDLHSELNLSSLELGDSALYFCASSKGGDTGELFFGEGSRLTVL.

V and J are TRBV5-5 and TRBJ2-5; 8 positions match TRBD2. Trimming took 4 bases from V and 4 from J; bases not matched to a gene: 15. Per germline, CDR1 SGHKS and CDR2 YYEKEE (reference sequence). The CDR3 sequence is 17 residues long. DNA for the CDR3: TGTGCCAGCAGCGAGTTGAGAGGACTAGCAGCAAGAGAGACCCAGTACTTC. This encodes CASSELRGLAARETQYF.

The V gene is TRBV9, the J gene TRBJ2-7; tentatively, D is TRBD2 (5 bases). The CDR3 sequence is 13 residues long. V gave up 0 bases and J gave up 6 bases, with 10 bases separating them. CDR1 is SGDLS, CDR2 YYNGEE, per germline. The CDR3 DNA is TGTGCCAGCAGCGTAGGTTCAGAGGGCGAGCAGTACTTC. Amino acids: CASSVGSEGEQYF.

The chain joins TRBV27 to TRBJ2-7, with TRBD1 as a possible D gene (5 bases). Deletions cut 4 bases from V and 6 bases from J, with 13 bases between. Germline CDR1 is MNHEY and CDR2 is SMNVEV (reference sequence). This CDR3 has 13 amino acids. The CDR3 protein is CASSYQGLGEQYF. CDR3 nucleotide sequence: TGTGCCAGCAGTTACCAGGGTTTAGGCGAGCAGTACTTC.